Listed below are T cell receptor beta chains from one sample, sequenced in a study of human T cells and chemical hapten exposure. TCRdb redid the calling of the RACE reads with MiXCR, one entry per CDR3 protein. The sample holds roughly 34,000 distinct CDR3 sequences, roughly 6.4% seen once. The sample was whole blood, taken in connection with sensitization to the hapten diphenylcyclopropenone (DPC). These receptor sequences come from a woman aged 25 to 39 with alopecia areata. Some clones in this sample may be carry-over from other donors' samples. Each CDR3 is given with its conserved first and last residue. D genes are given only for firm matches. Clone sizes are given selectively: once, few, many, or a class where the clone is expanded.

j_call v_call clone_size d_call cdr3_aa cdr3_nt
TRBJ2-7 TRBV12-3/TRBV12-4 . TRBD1 CASSLTGVPPYEQYF TGTGCCAGCAGCTTGACAGGGGTACCCCCCTACGAGCAGTACTTC
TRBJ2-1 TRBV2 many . CASSEPNEQFF TGTGCCAGCAGTGAACCAAATGAGCAGTTCTTC
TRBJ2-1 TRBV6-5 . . CASEGPGGEQFF TGTGCCAGCGAGGGCCCCGGGGGTGAGCAGTTCTTC
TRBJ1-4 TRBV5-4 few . CASSLGLTNEKLFF TGTGCCAGCAGCTTGGGACTCACTAATGAAAAACTGTTTTTT
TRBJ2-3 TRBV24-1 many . CATSDLGGLGTDTQYF TGTGCCACCAGTGATTTGGGGGGCCTCGGCACAGATACGCAGTATTTT
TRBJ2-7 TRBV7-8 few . CASSPMTSTYEQYF TGTGCCAGCAGCCCGATGACAAGTACCTACGAGCAGTACTTC
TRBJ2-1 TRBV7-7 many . CASSLARGADNEQFF TGTGCCAGCAGCTTAGCGAGGGGGGCGGACAATGAGCAGTTCTTC
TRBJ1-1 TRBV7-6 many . CASGDEFEAFF TGTGCCAGCGGCGATGAGTTTGAAGCTTTCTTT
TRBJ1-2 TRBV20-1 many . CSHGENYGYTF TGCAGCCATGGGGAAAACTATGGCTACACCTTC
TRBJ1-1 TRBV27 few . CASINTGQGGTEAFF TGTGCCAGCATTAATACCGGCCAGGGCGGCACTGAAGCTTTCTTT
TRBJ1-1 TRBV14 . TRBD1 CASSQDRGRGTEAFF TGTGCCAGCAGCCAAGACAGGGGGCGCGGGACTGAAGCTTTCTTT
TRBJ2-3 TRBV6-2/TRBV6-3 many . CASTLGRTDTQYF TGTGCCAGCACCCTAGGCAGAACAGATACGCAGTATTTT
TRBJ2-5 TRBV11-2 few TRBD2 CASSATSVRETQYF TGTGCCAGCAGCGCGACTAGCGTACGAGAGACCCAGTACTTC
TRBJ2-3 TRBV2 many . CASIQGIDTQYF TGTGCCAGCATCCAAGGGATAGATACGCAGTATTTT
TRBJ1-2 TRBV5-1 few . CASSIGGLGYGYTF TGCGCCAGCAGCATAGGAGGGCTTGGCTATGGCTACACCTTC
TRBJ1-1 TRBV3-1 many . CASSQHPGNTEAFF TGTGCCAGCAGCCAACACCCGGGGAACACTGAAGCTTTCTTT
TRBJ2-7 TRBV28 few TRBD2 CASSSRTSGDEQYF TGTGCCAGCAGTTCTCGGACTAGCGGCGACGAGCAGTACTTC
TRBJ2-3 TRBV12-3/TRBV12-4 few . CASSQRLVGIKDTQYF TGTGCCAGCAGTCAACGACTAGTAGGGATTAAAGATACGCAGTATTTT
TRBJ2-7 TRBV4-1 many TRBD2 CASSQGLADYEQYF TGCGCCAGCAGCCAAGGACTAGCGGACTACGAGCAGTACTTC
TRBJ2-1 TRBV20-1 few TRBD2 CSAGTSGGVLEQFF TGCAGTGCCGGGACTAGCGGGGGGGTGCTTGAGCAGTTCTTC
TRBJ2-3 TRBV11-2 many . CASSLDSLPDTQYF TGTGCCAGCAGCTTAGACAGTCTGCCAGATACGCAGTATTTT
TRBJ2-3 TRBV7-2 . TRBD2 CASSLSLAGGPDTQYF TGTGCCAGCAGCTTAAGTCTAGCGGGGGGGCCAGATACGCAGTATTTT
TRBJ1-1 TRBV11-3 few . CASSLGGSNTEAFF TGTGCCAGCAGCTTAGGGGGCTCGAACACTGAAGCTTTCTTT
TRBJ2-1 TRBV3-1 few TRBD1 CASSPRTGVPGYNEQFF TGTGCCAGCAGCCCCCGGACAGGGGTGCCGGGGTACAATGAGCAGTTCTTC
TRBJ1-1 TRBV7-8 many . CASSFRVGSFGTEAFF TGTGCCAGCAGCTTTAGGGTAGGCTCTTTTGGCACTGAAGCTTTCTTT
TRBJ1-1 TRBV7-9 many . CASSLGLNPNTEAFF TGTGCCAGCAGCTTAGGATTAAACCCGAACACTGAAGCTTTCTTT
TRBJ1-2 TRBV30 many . CAWEQDRSLYGYTF TGTGCCTGGGAACAGGACCGATCCCTCTATGGCTACACCTTC
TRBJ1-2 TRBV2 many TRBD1 CASRGQENYGYTF TGTGCCAGCAGGGGACAGGAGAACTATGGCTACACCTTC
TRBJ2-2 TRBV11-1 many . CASAYQGGNTGELFF TGTGCCAGCGCCTATCAGGGGGGGAACACCGGGGAGCTGTTTTTT
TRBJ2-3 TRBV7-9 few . CASRDWGTDTQYF TGTGCCAGCAGGGATTGGGGGACAGATACGCAGTATTTT
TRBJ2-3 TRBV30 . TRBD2 CAWTGGVVDTQYF TGTGCCTGGACGGGGGGTGTGGTGGATACGCAGTATTTT
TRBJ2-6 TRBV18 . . CASSPSGANVLTF TGTGCCAGCTCACCCTCCGGGGCCAACGTCCTGACTTTC
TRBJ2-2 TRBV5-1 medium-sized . CASSPGQLAQKRFF TGCGCCAGCAGTCCTGGACAGTTAGCTCAAAAGCGGTTTTTT